The clone carrying this TCR beta chain appeared a single time. The antigen is unknown. Time point noted: newly diagnosed, previously untreated cHL patient sample. The data derive from a study of PD-1 blockade in classical Hodgkin lymphoma. CDR1 GTSNPN and CDR2 SVGIG come from the germline V gene (reference sequence). CDR3 length: 13 amino acids. V gave up 3 bases and J gave up 7 bases, with 16 bases separating them. Generated by immunoSEQ multiplex PCR, the TCRdb table keeps only in-frame clones and is missing some. The sample carries 30,000 to 35,000 clones, 94% recorded once. Study results and caveats: There remain no defined causes for the repertoire differences, which possibly reflect disease activity or prior therapy. Before treatment, TCR diversity in newly diagnosed patients was reportedly lower than in healthy donors.

J is TRBJ2-7 and V is TRBV30, with D tentatively TRBD1 (6 bases). This clonotype originated in a human donor with classical Hodgkin lymphoma. Input material: peripheral blood mononuclear cells (PBMCs). CDR3 in amino acids: CAWRTQGWGEQYF. CDR3 DNA sequence: TGTGCCTGGAGAACACAGGGTTGGGGGGAGCAGTACTTC.